The rows below give T cell receptor beta chains drawn from one sample of a study of T cell responses to AZD1222 COVID-19 vaccine. Clones were read by immunoSEQ multiplex PCR, and TCRdb kept only the in-frame ones, dropping some. Here the sample spans around 130,000 clones, 94% being singletons. The input for sequencing was peripheral blood, taken on day 0 of AZD1222 vaccination. These receptors all stem from an adult in good health. CDR3s include the opening cysteine and the closing phenylalanine or tryptophan. The D gene is left open where the match is weak. Size is omitted from some rows. Given values are once, few, many or a class for expanded clones.

abundance: -; d_gene: TRBD1; j_gene: TRBJ1-1; v_gene: TRBV19; CDR3aa: CASSARQGANTEAFF; CDR3nt: TGTGCCAGTAGTGCAAGACAGGGGGCGAACACTGAAGCTTTCTTT
abundance: -; d_gene: TRBD1; j_gene: TRBJ1-5; v_gene: TRBV5-8; CDR3aa: CASSPSLSTGNQPQHF; CDR3nt: TGTGCCAGCAGCCCCTCCCTATCGACAGGGAACCAGCCCCAGCATTTT
abundance: -; d_gene: -; j_gene: TRBJ2-1; v_gene: TRBV11-2; CDR3aa: CASSLGAGTSSYNEQFF; CDR3nt: TGTGCCAGCAGCTTAGGGGCCGGGACAAGCTCCTACAATGAGCAGTTCTTC
abundance: -; d_gene: -; j_gene: TRBJ1-5; v_gene: TRBV28; CDR3aa: CASEGPGQPQHF; CDR3nt: TGTGCCAGCGAAGGGCCAGGGCAGCCCCAGCATTTT
abundance: -; d_gene: -; j_gene: TRBJ2-7; v_gene: TRBV4-1; CDR3aa: CASSPGLTYEQYF; CDR3nt: TGCGCCAGCAGCCCCGGACTTACCTACGAGCAGTACTTC
abundance: -; d_gene: TRBD2; j_gene: TRBJ2-1; v_gene: TRBV19; CDR3aa: CASSIGSGVYNEQFF; CDR3nt: TGTGCCAGTAGTATAGGTAGCGGGGTTTACAATGAGCAGTTCTTC
abundance: once; d_gene: -; j_gene: TRBJ2-5; v_gene: TRBV5-4; CDR3aa: CASSLDVQETQYF; CDR3nt: TGTGCCAGCAGCTTGGATGTACAAGAGACCCAGTACTTC
abundance: -; d_gene: TRBD2; j_gene: TRBJ2-2; v_gene: TRBV10-1; CDR3aa: CASTSGMAFAGNTGELFF; CDR3nt: TGCGCCAGTACTAGCGGGATGGCGTTTGCGGGAAACACCGGGGAGCTGTTTTTT
abundance: -; d_gene: TRBD2; j_gene: TRBJ2-1; v_gene: TRBV10-1; CDR3aa: CASRSTSARGEQFF; CDR3nt: TGCGCCAGCAGATCGACTAGCGCGAGGGGTGAGCAGTTCTTC
abundance: -; d_gene: -; j_gene: TRBJ2-1; v_gene: TRBV9; CDR3aa: CASSADVSYNEQFF; CDR3nt: TGTGCCAGCAGCGCGGACGTTTCCTACAATGAGCAGTTCTTC
abundance: -; d_gene: -; j_gene: TRBJ2-7; v_gene: TRBV7-6; CDR3aa: CASSLAGNYEQYF; CDR3nt: TGTGCCAGCAGCTTAGCGGGGAACTACGAGCAGTACTTC
abundance: -; d_gene: TRBD1; j_gene: TRBJ1-2; v_gene: TRBV6-5; CDR3aa: CASRPGQGNYGYTF; CDR3nt: TGTGCCAGCAGGCCGGGACAGGGGAACTATGGCTACACCTTC
abundance: -; d_gene: -; j_gene: TRBJ1-2; v_gene: TRBV15; CDR3aa: CATSRDREGTHGYTF; CDR3nt: TGTGCCACCAGCAGAGATCGGGAGGGGACCCACGGCTACACCTTC
abundance: -; d_gene: -; j_gene: TRBJ2-3; v_gene: TRBV12-2; CDR3aa: CASRLGHRVPSTDTQYF; CDR3nt: TGTGCAAGTCGCTTAGGCCACAGGGTCCCGAGCACAGATACGCAGTATTTT
abundance: -; d_gene: -; j_gene: TRBJ1-2; v_gene: TRBV6-6; CDR3aa: CASSYSRGDGYTF; CDR3nt: TGTGCCAGCAGTTACTCAAGGGGAGACGGCTACACCTTC
abundance: -; d_gene: -; j_gene: TRBJ1-2; v_gene: TRBV7-8; CDR3aa: CASSLNRPAGYTF; CDR3nt: TGTGCCAGCAGCTTAAACAGGCCGGCTGGCTACACCTTC
abundance: -; d_gene: -; j_gene: TRBJ2-5; v_gene: TRBV7-9; CDR3aa: CASSLRDGETQYF; CDR3nt: TGTGCCAGCAGCTTGCGGGATGGGGAGACCCAGTACTTC
abundance: once; d_gene: TRBD2; j_gene: TRBJ2-1; v_gene: TRBV10-3; CDR3aa: CAISATAGGYNEQFF; CDR3nt: TGTGCCATCAGTGCCACTGCGGGAGGCTACAATGAGCAGTTCTTC
abundance: -; d_gene: -; j_gene: TRBJ2-7; v_gene: TRBV7-2; CDR3aa: CASSRGSSAYEQYF; CDR3nt: TGTGCCAGCAGCCGCGGGTCCTCCGCCTACGAGCAGTACTTC
abundance: -; d_gene: -; j_gene: TRBJ2-7; v_gene: TRBV7-9; CDR3aa: CASSLVSGSSYEQYF; CDR3nt: TGTGCCAGCAGCTTAGTGAGCGGATCCTCCTACGAGCAGTACTTC
abundance: -; d_gene: -; j_gene: TRBJ2-3; v_gene: TRBV13; CDR3aa: CASSHRSSTDTQYF; CDR3nt: TGTGCCAGCAGTCACAGGAGTAGCACAGATACGCAGTATTTT
abundance: -; d_gene: -; j_gene: TRBJ2-7; v_gene: TRBV18; CDR3aa: CASSPIDRPYEQYF; CDR3nt: TGTGCCAGCTCACCGATAGACAGGCCCTACGAGCAGTACTTC
abundance: -; d_gene: TRBD1; j_gene: TRBJ1-5; v_gene: TRBV12-5; CDR3aa: CASGLVKGGDRGCNQPQHF; CDR3nt: TGTGCTAGTGGTTTGGTAAAAGGGGGGGACAGGGGTTGCAATCAGCCCCAGCATTTT
abundance: -; d_gene: -; j_gene: TRBJ2-5; v_gene: TRBV5-4; CDR3aa: CASSLAALAGLRGAQYF; CDR3nt: TGTGCCAGCAGCTTGGCTGCTCTAGCGGGTCTCAGGGGGGCCCAGTACTTC
abundance: -; d_gene: -; j_gene: TRBJ2-3; v_gene: TRBV10-3; CDR3aa: CAISGEEDTQYF; CDR3nt: TGTGCCATCAGTGGGGAGGAAGATACGCAGTATTTT
abundance: -; d_gene: -; j_gene: TRBJ2-5; v_gene: TRBV6-1; CDR3aa: CASSEVFRPGAGETQYF; CDR3nt: TGTGCCAGCAGTGAAGTGTTTAGGCCGGGGGCGGGGGAGACCCAGTACTTC
abundance: -; d_gene: TRBD2; j_gene: TRBJ2-1; v_gene: TRBV12-5; CDR3aa: CASGLGTSGTREGYEQFF; CDR3nt: TGTGCTAGTGGTTTGGGCACCTCCGGGACCAGGGAGGGCTATGAGCAGTTCTTC
abundance: once; d_gene: -; j_gene: TRBJ1-2; v_gene: TRBV4-3; CDR3aa: CASSHDNFGLYGYTF; CDR3nt: TGCGCCAGCAGCCACGACAATTTCGGCTTGTACGGCTACACCTTC
abundance: once; d_gene: -; j_gene: TRBJ1-2; v_gene: TRBV9; CDR3aa: CASSVLTSGDGYTF; CDR3nt: TGTGCCAGCAGCGTTCTTACCTCCGGCGATGGCTACACCTTC
abundance: -; d_gene: -; j_gene: TRBJ1-2; v_gene: TRBV14; CDR3aa: CASSYMDSFPFYGYTF; CDR3nt: TGTGCCAGCAGCTACATGGACAGCTTCCCATTCTATGGCTACACCTTC
abundance: -; d_gene: -; j_gene: TRBJ1-5; v_gene: TRBV19; CDR3aa: CASSDPQGVYQPQHF; CDR3nt: TGTGCCAGTAGTGACCCTCAGGGAGTGTATCAGCCCCAGCATTTT
abundance: -; d_gene: TRBD1; j_gene: TRBJ2-2; v_gene: TRBV19; CDR3aa: CASSIRPGQGMRTGELFF; CDR3nt: TGTGCCAGTAGTATCCGACCGGGACAGGGTATGAGAACCGGGGAGCTGTTTTTT
abundance: -; d_gene: -; j_gene: TRBJ1-2; v_gene: TRBV2; CDR3aa: CASSPGETTIYYGYTF; CDR3nt: TGTGCCAGCAGTCCAGGGGAAACAACCATTTACTATGGCTACACCTTC
abundance: -; d_gene: -; j_gene: TRBJ2-3; v_gene: TRBV6-2/TRBV6-3; CDR3aa: CASSPPANTDTQYF; CDR3nt: TGTGCCAGCAGTCCCCCGGCGAACACAGATACGCAGTATTTT
abundance: -; d_gene: TRBD2; j_gene: TRBJ2-1; v_gene: TRBV27; CDR3aa: CASCWVAGDNEQFF; CDR3nt: TGTGCCTCGTGCTGGGTAGCGGGAGACAATGAGCAGTTCTTC
abundance: -; d_gene: -; j_gene: TRBJ2-7; v_gene: TRBV11-2; CDR3aa: CASSLLSGIGEQYF; CDR3nt: TGTGCCAGCAGCTTATTATCAGGGATTGGGGAGCAGTACTTC
abundance: -; d_gene: -; j_gene: TRBJ2-7; v_gene: TRBV5-8; CDR3aa: CASSLERTATFEAYF; CDR3nt: TGTGCCAGCAGCCTGGAGAGGACGGCTACATTCGAAGCGTACTTC
abundance: -; d_gene: -; j_gene: TRBJ2-5; v_gene: TRBV7-3; CDR3aa: CASSWGGKKETQYF; CDR3nt: TGTGCCAGCAGCTGGGGGGGCAAGAAAGAGACCCAGTACTTC
abundance: -; d_gene: -; j_gene: TRBJ1-6; v_gene: TRBV19; CDR3aa: CASSIGPGRHNSPLHF; CDR3nt: TGTGCCAGTAGTATAGGACCCGGGAGACATAATTCACCCCTCCACTTT
abundance: -; d_gene: -; j_gene: TRBJ1-5; v_gene: TRBV4-1; CDR3aa: CASSQDPAGPQHF; CDR3nt: TGCGCCAGCAGCCAAGATCCGGCAGGGCCCCAGCATTTT
abundance: -; d_gene: -; j_gene: TRBJ1-2; v_gene: TRBV9; CDR3aa: CASSVVANYGYTF; CDR3nt: TGTGCCAGCAGCGTAGTGGCAAACTATGGCTACACCTTC
abundance: once; d_gene: -; j_gene: TRBJ1-4; v_gene: TRBV7-9; CDR3aa: CASSLEDEKLFF; CDR3nt: TGTGCCAGCAGCTTGGAGGATGAAAAACTGTTTTTT
abundance: -; d_gene: -; j_gene: TRBJ1-1; v_gene: TRBV10-3; CDR3aa: CAISESGATEAFF; CDR3nt: TGTGCCATCAGTGAGTCTGGGGCCACTGAAGCTTTCTTT
abundance: -; d_gene: -; j_gene: TRBJ2-7; v_gene: TRBV3-1/TRBV3-2; CDR3aa: CASSKGGFFEQYF; CDR3nt: TGTGCCAGCAGCAAGGGGGGGTTTTTCGAGCAGTACTTC
abundance: -; d_gene: -; j_gene: TRBJ2-3; v_gene: TRBV7-9; CDR3aa: CASRPGRTDTQYF; CDR3nt: TGTGCCAGCAGACCGGGGCGCACAGATACGCAGTATTTT
abundance: -; d_gene: TRBD2; j_gene: TRBJ2-1; v_gene: TRBV9; CDR3aa: CASSPGGAGVLEQFF; CDR3nt: TGTGCCAGCAGCCCCGGCGGAGCGGGAGTCTTAGAGCAGTTCTTC
abundance: -; d_gene: -; j_gene: TRBJ1-1; v_gene: TRBV28; CDR3aa: CASSSYQGGGTEAFF; CDR3nt: TGTGCCAGCAGTTCTTACCAGGGTGGAGGCACTGAAGCTTTCTTT
abundance: -; d_gene: TRBD2; j_gene: TRBJ2-1; v_gene: TRBV18; CDR3aa: CASSPPKLAGGRNEQFF; CDR3nt: TGTGCCAGCTCACCACCTAAGTTGGCGGGAGGGAGAAATGAGCAGTTCTTC
abundance: -; d_gene: TRBD2; j_gene: TRBJ2-5; v_gene: TRBV10-3; CDR3aa: CAIRKGLAGGQETQYF; CDR3nt: TGTGCCATCAGAAAGGGACTAGCGGGAGGCCAAGAGACCCAGTACTTC
abundance: -; d_gene: -; j_gene: TRBJ2-7; v_gene: TRBV11-2; CDR3aa: CASSLGWGYEQYF; CDR3nt: TGTGCCAGCAGCTTAGGATGGGGCTACGAGCAGTACTTC
abundance: -; d_gene: TRBD2; j_gene: TRBJ2-2; v_gene: TRBV5-1; CDR3aa: CASSPEGLDTGELFF; CDR3nt: TGCGCCAGCAGTCCGGAGGGACTAGACACCGGGGAGCTGTTTTTT
abundance: -; d_gene: -; j_gene: TRBJ1-2; v_gene: TRBV7-2; CDR3aa: CASSSGNWRPGYTF; CDR3nt: TGTGCCAGCAGCTCGGGGAACTGGCGACCTGGCTACACCTTC
abundance: few; d_gene: -; j_gene: TRBJ2-7; v_gene: TRBV2; CDR3aa: CASSEWKQYF; CDR3nt: TGTGCCAGCAGTGAATGGAAGCAGTACTTC
abundance: -; d_gene: -; j_gene: TRBJ2-3; v_gene: TRBV27; CDR3aa: CASKPGRRDTQYF; CDR3nt: TGTGCCAGCAAACCGGGCCGAAGGGATACGCAGTATTTT
abundance: once; d_gene: TRBD1; j_gene: TRBJ1-5; v_gene: TRBV15; CDR3aa: CATSRDLTGQGDNQPQHF; CDR3nt: TGTGCCACCAGCAGAGATCTCACGGGACAGGGGGACAATCAGCCCCAGCATTTT
abundance: -; d_gene: -; j_gene: TRBJ2-1; v_gene: TRBV7-2; CDR3aa: CASSGRGYNEQFF; CDR3nt: TGTGCCAGCAGTGGCCGGGGGTACAATGAGCAGTTCTTC
abundance: -; d_gene: TRBD1; j_gene: TRBJ2-4; v_gene: TRBV7-9; CDR3aa: CASSLGQGNIQYF; CDR3nt: TGTGCCAGCAGCTTGGGACAGGGGAACATTCAGTACTTC
abundance: -; d_gene: -; j_gene: TRBJ1-1; v_gene: TRBV21-1; CDR3aa: CASRVDRGNEAFF; CDR3nt: TGTGCCAGCAGGGTGGACAGGGGAAATGAAGCTTTCTTT
abundance: -; d_gene: -; j_gene: TRBJ2-7; v_gene: TRBV19; CDR3aa: CASSITGENPHYEQYF; CDR3nt: TGTGCCAGTAGTATAACGGGAGAGAACCCACACTACGAGCAGTACTTC